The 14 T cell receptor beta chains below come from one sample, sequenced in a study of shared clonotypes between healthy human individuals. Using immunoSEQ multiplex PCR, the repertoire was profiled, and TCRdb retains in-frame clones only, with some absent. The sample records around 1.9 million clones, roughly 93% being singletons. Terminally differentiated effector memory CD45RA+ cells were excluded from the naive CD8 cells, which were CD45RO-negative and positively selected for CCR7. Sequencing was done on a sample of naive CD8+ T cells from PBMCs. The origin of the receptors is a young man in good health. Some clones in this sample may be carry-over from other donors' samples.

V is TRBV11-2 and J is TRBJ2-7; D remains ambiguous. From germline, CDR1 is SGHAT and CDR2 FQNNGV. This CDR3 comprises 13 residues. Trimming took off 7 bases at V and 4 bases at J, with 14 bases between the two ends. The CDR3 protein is CASTFYSTYEQYF. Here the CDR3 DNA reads TGTGCCAGCACCTTCTACAGCACGTACGAGCAGTACTTC.

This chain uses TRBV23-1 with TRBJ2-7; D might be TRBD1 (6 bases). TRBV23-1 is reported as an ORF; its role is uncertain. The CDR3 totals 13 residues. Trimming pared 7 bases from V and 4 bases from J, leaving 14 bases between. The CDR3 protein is CASKGTNDYEQYF. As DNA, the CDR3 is TGCGCCAGCAAGGGGACAAATGATTACGAGCAGTACTTC.

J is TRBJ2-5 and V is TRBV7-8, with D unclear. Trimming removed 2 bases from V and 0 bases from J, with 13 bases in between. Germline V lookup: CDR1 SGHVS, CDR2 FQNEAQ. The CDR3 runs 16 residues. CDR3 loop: CASSLSVLRYQETQYF. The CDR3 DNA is TGTGCCAGCAGCTTATCAGTTTTACGTTACCAAGAGACCCAGTACTTC.

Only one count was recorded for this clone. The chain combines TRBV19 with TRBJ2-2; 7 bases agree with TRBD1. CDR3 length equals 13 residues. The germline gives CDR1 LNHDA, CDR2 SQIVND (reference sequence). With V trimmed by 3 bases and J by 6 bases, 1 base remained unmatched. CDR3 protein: CASSMTGPGELFF. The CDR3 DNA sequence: TGTGCCAGTAGTATGACAGGGCCCGGGGAGCTGTTTTTT. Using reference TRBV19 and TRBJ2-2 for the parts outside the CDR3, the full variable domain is DGGITQSPKYLFRKEGQNVTLSCEQNLNHDAMYWYRQDPGQGLRLIYYSQIVNDFQKGDIAEGYSVSREKKESFPLTVTSAQKNPTAFYLCASSMTGPGELFFGEGSRLTVL.

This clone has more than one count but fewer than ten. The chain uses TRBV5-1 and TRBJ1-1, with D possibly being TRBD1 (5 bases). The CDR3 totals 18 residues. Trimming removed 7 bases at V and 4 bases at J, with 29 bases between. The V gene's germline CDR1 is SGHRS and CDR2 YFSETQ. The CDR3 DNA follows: TGCGCCAGCCCCGAAACCCATCCAACTAGGAGGGGTTTCACTGAAGCTTTCTTT. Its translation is CASPETHPTRRGFTEAFF.

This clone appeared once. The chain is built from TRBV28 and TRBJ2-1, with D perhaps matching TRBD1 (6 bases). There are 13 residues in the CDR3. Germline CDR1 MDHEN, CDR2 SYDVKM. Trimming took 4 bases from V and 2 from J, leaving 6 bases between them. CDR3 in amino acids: CASSWTAYNEQFF. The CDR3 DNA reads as TGTGCCAGCAGTTGGACAGCCTACAATGAGCAGTTCTTC.

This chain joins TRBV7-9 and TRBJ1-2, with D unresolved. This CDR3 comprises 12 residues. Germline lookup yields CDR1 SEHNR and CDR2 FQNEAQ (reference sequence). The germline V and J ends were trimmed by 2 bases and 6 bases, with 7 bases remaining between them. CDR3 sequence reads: CASSLSGDGYTF. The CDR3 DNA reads TGTGCCAGCAGCTTAAGCGGGGATGGCTACACCTTC.

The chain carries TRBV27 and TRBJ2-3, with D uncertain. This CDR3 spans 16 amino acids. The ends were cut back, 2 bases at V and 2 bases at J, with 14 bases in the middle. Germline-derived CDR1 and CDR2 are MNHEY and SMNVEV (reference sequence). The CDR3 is CASSLLFSGVTDTQYF. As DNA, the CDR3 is TGTGCCAGCAGTTTACTCTTTTCGGGTGTCACAGATACGCAGTATTTT.

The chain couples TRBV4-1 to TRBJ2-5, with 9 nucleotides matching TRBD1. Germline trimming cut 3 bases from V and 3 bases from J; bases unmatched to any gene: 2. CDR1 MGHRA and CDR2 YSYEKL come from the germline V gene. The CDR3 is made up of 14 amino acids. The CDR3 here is CASSQGTGKETQYF. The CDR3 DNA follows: TGCGCCAGCAGCCAGGGGACAGGGAAAGAGACCCAGTACTTC.

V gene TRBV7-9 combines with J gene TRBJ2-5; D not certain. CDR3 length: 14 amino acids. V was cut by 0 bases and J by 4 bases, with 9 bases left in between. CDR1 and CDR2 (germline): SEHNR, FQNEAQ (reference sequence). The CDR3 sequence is CASSLARGLETQYF. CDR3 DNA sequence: TGTGCCAGCAGCTTAGCGCGAGGCCTAGAGACCCAGTACTTC.

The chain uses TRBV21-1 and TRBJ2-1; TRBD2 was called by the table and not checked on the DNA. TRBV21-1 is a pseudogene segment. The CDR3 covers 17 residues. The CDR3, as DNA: TGTGCCAGCAGCGTCGGTCCGGGACTAGCGATAGGCTATGAGCAGTTCTTC. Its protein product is CASSVGPGLAIGYEQFF.

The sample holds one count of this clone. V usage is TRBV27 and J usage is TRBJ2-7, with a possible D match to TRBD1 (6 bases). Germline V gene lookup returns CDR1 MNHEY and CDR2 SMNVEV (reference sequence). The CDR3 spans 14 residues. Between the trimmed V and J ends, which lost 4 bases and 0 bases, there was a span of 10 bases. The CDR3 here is CASSWAGVSYEQYF. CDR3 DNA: TGTGCCAGCAGTTGGGCAGGGGTCTCCTACGAGCAGTACTTC.

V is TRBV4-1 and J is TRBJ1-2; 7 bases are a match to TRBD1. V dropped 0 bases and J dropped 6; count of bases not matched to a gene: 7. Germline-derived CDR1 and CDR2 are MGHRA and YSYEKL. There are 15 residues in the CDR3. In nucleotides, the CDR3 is TGCGCCAGCAGCCAAGACGACAGGGTAGTCCATGGCTACACCTTC. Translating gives CASSQDDRVVHGYTF.

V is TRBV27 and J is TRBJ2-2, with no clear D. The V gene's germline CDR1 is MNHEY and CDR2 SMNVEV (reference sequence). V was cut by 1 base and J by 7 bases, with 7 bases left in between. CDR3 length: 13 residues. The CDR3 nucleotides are TGTGCCAGCAGTTTATATTCCCACGGGGAGCTGTTTTTT. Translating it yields CASSLYSHGELFF.